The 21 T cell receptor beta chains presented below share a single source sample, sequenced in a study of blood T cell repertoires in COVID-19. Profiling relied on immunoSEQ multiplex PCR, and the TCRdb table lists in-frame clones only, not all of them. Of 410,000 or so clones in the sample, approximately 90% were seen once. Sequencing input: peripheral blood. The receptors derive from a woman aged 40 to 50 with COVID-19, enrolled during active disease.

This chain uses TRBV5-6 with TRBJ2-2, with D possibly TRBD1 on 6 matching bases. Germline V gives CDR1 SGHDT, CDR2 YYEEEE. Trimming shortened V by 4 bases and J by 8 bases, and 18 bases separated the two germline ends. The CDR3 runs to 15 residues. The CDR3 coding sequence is TGTGCCAGCAGCCCCGGACAGAAACCATTTGGGGAGCTGTTTTTT. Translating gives CASSPGQKPFGELFF.

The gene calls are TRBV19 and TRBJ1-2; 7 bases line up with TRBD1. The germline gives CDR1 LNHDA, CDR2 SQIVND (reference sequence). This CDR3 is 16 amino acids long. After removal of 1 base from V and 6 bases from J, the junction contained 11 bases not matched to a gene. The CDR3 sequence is CASSIGRDSHSNGYTF. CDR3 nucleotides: TGTGCCAGTAGTATAGGAAGGGACAGTCACTCCAATGGCTACACCTTC.

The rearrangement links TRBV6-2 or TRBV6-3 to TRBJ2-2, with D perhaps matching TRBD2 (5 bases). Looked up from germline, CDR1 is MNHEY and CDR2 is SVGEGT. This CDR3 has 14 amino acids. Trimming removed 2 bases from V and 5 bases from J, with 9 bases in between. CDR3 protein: CASSYAGSTGELFF. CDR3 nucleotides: TGTGCCAGCAGTTACGCGGGTTCGACCGGGGAGCTGTTTTTT.

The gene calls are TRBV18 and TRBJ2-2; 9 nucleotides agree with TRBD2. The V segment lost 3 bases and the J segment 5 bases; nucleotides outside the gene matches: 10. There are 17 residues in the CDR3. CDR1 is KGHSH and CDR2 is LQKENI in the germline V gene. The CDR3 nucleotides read TGTGCCAGCTCACCCGGGACTAGCCGATTGCGGACCGGGGAGCTGTTTTTT. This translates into CASSPGTSRLRTGELFF. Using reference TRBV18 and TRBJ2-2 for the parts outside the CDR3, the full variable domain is NAGVMQNPRHLVRRRGQEARLRCSPMKGHSHVYWYRQLPEEGLKFMVYLQKENIIDESGMPKERFSAEFPKEGPSILRIQQVVRGDSAAYFCASSPGTSRLRTGELFFGEGSRLTVL.

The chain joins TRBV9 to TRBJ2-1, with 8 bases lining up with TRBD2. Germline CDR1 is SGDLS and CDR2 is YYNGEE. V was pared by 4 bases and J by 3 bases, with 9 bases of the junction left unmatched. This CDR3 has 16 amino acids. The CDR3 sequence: CASSPPRGGIYNEQFF. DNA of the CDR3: TGTGCCAGCAGCCCCCCCCGCGGGGGGATCTACAATGAGCAGTTCTTC.

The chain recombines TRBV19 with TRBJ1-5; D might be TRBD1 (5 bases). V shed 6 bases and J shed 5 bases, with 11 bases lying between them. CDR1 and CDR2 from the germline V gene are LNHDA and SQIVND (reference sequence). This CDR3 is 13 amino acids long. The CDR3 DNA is TGTGCCAGTAGCAGGGCCTCTTATCAGCCCCAGCATTTT. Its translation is CASSRASYQPQHF.

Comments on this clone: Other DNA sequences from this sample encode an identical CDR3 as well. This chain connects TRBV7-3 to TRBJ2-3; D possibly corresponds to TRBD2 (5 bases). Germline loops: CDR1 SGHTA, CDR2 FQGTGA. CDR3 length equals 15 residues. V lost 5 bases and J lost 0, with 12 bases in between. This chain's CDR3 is CASSRAGGSTDTQYF. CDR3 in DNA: TGTGCCAGCAGCCGGGCGGGTGGTAGCACAGATACGCAGTATTTT.

In DNA form, the CDR3 reads TGTGCCAGCAGTGAAGCAACCAGGGAGGGTCAGCCCCAGCATTTT. It yields the protein CASSEATREGQPQHF. The gene calls are TRBV6-1 and TRBJ1-5; tentatively, D is TRBD1 (5 bases). The V end lost 0 bases, the J end lost 6 bases, and 12 bases lay between the germline ends. Per the germline V gene, CDR1 is MNHNS and CDR2 is SASEGT. CDR3 size: 15 residues.

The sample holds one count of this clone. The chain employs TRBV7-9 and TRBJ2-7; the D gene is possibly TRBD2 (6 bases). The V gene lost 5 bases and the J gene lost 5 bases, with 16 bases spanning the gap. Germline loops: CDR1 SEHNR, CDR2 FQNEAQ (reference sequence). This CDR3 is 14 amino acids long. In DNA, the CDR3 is TGTGCCAGCAGCGGACCGGGACTCAGCCACGAGCAGTACTTC. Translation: CASSGPGLSHEQYF. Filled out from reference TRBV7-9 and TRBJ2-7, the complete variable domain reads DTGVSQNPRHKITKRGQNVTFRCDPISEHNRLYWYRQTLGQGPEFLTYFQNEAQLEKSRLLSDRFSAERPKGSFSTLEIQRTEQGDSAMYLCASSGPGLSHEQYFGPGTRLTVT.

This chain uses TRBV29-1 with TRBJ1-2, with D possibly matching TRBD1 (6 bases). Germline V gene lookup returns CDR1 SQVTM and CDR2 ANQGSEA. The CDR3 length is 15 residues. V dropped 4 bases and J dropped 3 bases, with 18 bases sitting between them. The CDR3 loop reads CSVAVPGQFDYGYTF. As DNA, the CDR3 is TGCAGCGTTGCTGTCCCTGGACAGTTCGACTATGGCTACACCTTC.

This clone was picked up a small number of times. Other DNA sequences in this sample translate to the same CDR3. The CDR3 nucleotides are TGCGCCAGCAGCTTGGCGGGACAGAACACTGAAGCTTTCTTT. Translated, it gives CASSLAGQNTEAFF. J is TRBJ1-1 and V is TRBV5-1; maybe TRBD1 (6 bases). The CDR3 has 14 residues. Germline CDR1 and CDR2: SGHRS and YFSETQ. V was cut by 0 bases and J by 1 base, with 7 bases left in between.

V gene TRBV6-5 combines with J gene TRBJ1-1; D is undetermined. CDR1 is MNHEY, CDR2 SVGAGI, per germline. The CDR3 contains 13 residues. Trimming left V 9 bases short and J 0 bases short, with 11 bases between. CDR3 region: CASRGLMNTEAFF. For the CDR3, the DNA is TGTGCCAGTAGAGGACTGATGAACACTGAAGCTTTCTTT.

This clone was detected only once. The CDR3 loop is CASSSVQGATNEKLFF. CDR3 DNA: TGTGCCAGCAGCAGTGTTCAGGGTGCAACTAATGAAAAACTGTTTTTT. This chain uses TRBV13 with TRBJ1-4, with TRBD1 as a possible D gene (5 bases). This CDR3 comprises 16 residues. The V gene lost 5 bases and the J gene lost 0 bases, with 13 bases spanning the gap. Looked up from germline, CDR1 is PRHDT and CDR2 is FYEKMQ (reference sequence).

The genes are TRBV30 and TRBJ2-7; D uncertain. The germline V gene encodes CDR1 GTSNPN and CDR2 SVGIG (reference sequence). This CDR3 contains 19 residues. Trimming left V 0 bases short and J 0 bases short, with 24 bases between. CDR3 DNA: TGTGCCTGGAGTGTATTATCGAGGAAAGGCAAGACCAGCTCCTACGAGCAGTACTTC. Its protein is CAWSVLSRKGKTSSYEQYF.

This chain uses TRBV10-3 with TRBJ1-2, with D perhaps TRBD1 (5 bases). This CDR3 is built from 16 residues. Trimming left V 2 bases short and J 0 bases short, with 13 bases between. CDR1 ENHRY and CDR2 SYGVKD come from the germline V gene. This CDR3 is CAISEPPGRANYGYTF. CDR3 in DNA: TGTGCCATCAGTGAGCCCCCAGGGAGGGCTAACTATGGCTACACCTTC.

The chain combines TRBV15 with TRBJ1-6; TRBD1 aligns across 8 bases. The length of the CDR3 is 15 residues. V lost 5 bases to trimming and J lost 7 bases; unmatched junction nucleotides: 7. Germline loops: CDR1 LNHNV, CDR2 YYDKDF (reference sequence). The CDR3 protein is CATSPITGGNSPLHF. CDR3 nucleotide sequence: TGTGCCACCAGCCCCATTACAGGGGGAAATTCACCCCTCCACTTT.

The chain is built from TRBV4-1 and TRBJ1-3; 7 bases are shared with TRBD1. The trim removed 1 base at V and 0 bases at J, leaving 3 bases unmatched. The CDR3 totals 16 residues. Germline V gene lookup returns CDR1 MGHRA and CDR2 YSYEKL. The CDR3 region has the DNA TGCGCCAGCAGCCAAGTAGGGGGCTACTCTGGAAACACCATATATTTT. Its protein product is CASSQVGGYSGNTIYF.

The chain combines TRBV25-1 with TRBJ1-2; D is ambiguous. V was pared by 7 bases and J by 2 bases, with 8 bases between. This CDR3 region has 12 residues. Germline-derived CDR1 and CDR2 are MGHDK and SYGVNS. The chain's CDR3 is CASMRRNYGYTF. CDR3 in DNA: TGTGCCAGCATGCGGCGGAACTATGGCTACACCTTC.

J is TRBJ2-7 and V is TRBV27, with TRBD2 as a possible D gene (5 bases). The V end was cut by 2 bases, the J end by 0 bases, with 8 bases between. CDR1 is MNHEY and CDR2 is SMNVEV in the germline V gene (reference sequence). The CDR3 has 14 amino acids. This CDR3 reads CASSLEGRSYEQYF. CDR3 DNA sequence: TGTGCCAGCAGTTTAGAGGGCCGCTCCTACGAGCAGTACTTC.

In DNA, the CDR3 is TGTGCCAGCAGCCTGCTAGGCCGTAGCGGGGGCTCCTACAATGAGCAGTTCTTC. Translated, it gives CASSLLGRSGGSYNEQFF. The chain couples TRBV7-9 to TRBJ2-1, with TRBD2 identical over 9 bases. The CDR3 extends over 18 amino acids. V lost 5 bases and J lost 0; bases outside the gene matches: 11. The germline gives CDR1 SEHNR, CDR2 FQNEAQ (reference sequence).

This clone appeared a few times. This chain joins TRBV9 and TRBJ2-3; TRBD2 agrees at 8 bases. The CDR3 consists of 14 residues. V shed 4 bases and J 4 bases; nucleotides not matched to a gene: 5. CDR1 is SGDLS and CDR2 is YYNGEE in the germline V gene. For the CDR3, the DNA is TGTGCCAGCAGCCTGAGACTAGCGCCAGATACGCAGTATTTT. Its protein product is CASSLRLAPDTQYF. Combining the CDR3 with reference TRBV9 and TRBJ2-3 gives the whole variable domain DSGVTQTPKHLITATGQRVTLRCSPRSGDLSVYWYQQSLDQGLQFLIQYYNGEERAKGNILERFSAQQFPDLHSELNLSSLELGDSALYFCASSLRLAPDTQYFGPGTRLTVL.